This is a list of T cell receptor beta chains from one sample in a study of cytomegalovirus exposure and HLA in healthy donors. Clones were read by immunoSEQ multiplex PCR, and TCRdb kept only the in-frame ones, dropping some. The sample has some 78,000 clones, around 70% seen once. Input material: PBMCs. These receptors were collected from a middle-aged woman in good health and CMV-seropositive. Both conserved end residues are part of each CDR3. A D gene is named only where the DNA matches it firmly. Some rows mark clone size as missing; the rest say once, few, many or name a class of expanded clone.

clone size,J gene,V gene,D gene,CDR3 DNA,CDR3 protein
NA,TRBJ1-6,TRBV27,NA,TGTGCCAGCAGTTACGGAGGGTGGGATTCACCCCTCCACTTT,CASSYGGWDSPLHF
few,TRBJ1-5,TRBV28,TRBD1,TGTGCCAGCAGTTCACCCGGACAGGGAAATCAGCCCCAGCATTTT,CASSSPGQGNQPQHF
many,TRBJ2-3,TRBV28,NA,TGTGCCAGTCTCCTTCAGGGTGACCCAGATACGCAGTATTTT,CASLLQGDPDTQYF
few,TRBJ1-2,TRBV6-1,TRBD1,TGTGCCAGCAGAACAGGGGCGGGTGGCTACACCTTC,CASRTGAGGYTF
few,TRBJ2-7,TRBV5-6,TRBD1,TGTGCCAGCAGCTACGGGACAGGGAACTACGAGCAGTACTTC,CASSYGTGNYEQYF
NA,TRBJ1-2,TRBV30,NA,TGTGCCTGGAGTGTCGGACAGTATGGCTACCCCTTC,CAWSVGQYGYPF
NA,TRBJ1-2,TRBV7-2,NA,TGTGTCAGCAGCCCCGGCGACATGGGCTTGTATGGCTACACCTTC,CVSSPGDMGLYGYTF
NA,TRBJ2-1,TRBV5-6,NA,TGTGCCAGCAGCTTGGCCTTCTTATTGAGGAATGAGCAGTTCTTC,CASSLAFLLRNEQFF
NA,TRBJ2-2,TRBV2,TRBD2,TGTGCCAGCAGTGAGACTAGCGGGAGGAGCAGGGAGCTGTTTTTT,CASSETSGRSRELFF
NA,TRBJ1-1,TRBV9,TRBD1,TGTGCCAGCAGCGTAGTTTCGGCAGGGGGTATCGACACTGAAGCTTTCTTT,CASSVVSAGGIDTEAFF
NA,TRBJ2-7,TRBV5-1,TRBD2,TGCGCCAGCAGCTTGGGGACTAGCGGTTCCTACGAGCAGTACTTC,CASSLGTSGSYEQYF
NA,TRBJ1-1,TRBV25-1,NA,TGTGCCAGCTGGAGGGGTCAGGACACTGAAGCTTTCTTT,CASWRGQDTEAFF
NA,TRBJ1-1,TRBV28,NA,TGTGCCAGCAGTTTTGACAGAGTAATATCCACTGAAGCTTTCTTT,CASSFDRVISTEAFF
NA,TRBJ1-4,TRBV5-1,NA,TGCGCCAGCAGCTTGTCGGGTCAGAATGAAAAACTGTTTTTT,CASSLSGQNEKLFF
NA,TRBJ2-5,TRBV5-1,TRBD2,TGCGCCAGCAGTTCAACTAGCGGGGGGCGCCAAGAGACCCAGTACTTC,CASSSTSGGRQETQYF
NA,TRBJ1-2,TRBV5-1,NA,TGCGCCAGCAGCGGCTCTAACTATGGCTACACCTTC,CASSGSNYGYTF
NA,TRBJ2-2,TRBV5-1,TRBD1,TGCGCCAGCAGCCAGGGGGCTCCCCCGAACACCGGGGAGCTGTTTTTT,CASSQGAPPNTGELFF
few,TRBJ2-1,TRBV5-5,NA,TGTGCCAGCAGCTTGGCCCCGCTCAGCTCCTACAATGAGCAGTTCTTC,CASSLAPLSSYNEQFF